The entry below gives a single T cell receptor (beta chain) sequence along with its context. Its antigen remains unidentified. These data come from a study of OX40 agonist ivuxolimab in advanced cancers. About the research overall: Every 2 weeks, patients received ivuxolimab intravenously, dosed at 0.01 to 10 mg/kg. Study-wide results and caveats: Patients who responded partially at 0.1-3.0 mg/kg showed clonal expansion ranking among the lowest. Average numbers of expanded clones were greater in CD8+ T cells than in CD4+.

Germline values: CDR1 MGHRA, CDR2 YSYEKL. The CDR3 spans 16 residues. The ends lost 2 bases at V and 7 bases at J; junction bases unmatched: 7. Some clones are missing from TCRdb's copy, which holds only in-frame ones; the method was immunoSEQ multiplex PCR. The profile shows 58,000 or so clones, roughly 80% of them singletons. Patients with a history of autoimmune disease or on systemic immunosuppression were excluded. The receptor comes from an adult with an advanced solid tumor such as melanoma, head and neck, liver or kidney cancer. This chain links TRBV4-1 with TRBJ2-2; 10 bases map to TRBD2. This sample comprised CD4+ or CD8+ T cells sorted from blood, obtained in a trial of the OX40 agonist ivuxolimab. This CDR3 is CASSQPAGGPSGELFF. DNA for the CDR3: TGCGCCAGCAGCCAACCAGCGGGGGGGCCAAGCGGGGAGCTGTTTTTT.